Listed here are 13 T cell receptor beta chains from one sample, sequenced in a study of shared clonotypes between healthy human individuals. The data were produced by immunoSEQ multiplex PCR, yet TCRdb's version contains in-frame clones alone and is incomplete. The data show approximately 1,000,000 clones, with roughly 80% seen just once and over 0.8% held by the top ten. Material for sequencing was memory CD4+ T cells from PBMCs. Subset given: CD45RA-negative fraction. The source is a man between 18 and 35 years old in good health. Some clones in this sample may be carry-over from other donors' samples.

This rearrangement joins TRBV29-1 to TRBJ2-1, with D tentatively TRBD1 (6 bases). V gave up 3 bases and J gave up 5 bases, with 11 bases separating them. Germline V gene lookup returns CDR1 SQVTM and CDR2 ANQGSEA. This CDR3 comprises 13 residues. CDR3 DNA sequence: TGCAGCGTTGACAGGGGCTATAACAATGAGCAGTTCTTC. Protein sequence: CSVDRGYNNEQFF.

In regard to this clone: This specimen includes other DNA sequences encoding the same CDR3. The V gene is TRBV28, the J gene TRBJ1-2; TRBD1 might be the D (5 bases). With 2 bases removed from V and 2 bases from J, the gap between germline ends came to 15 bases. CDR3 length: 16 amino acids. Germline V gene data show CDR1 as MDHEN and CDR2 as SYDVKM. The CDR3 coding sequence is TGTGCCAGCAGTTTACTTGGGGCCACAATGAACTATGGCTACACCTTC. Its protein is CASSLLGATMNYGYTF.

V is TRBV6-1 and J is TRBJ1-1, with D possibly TRBD1 on 5 matching bases. The CDR3 runs 15 residues. Germline V gene lookup returns CDR1 MNHNS and CDR2 SASEGT. V lost 6 bases and J 4 bases, leaving 18 bases between the germline ends. DNA for the CDR3: TGTGCCAGCAGAGGTGGAGAGGGGAGAGGCACTGAAGCTTTCTTT. Translating gives CASRGGEGRGTEAFF.

Turning to this clone: Within the sample, other DNA sequences also encode this same CDR3. This chain uses TRBV6-5 with TRBJ1-5; D ambiguous. V lost 0 bases, J lost 4 bases, and 7 bases lay in between. CDR1 is MNHEY, CDR2 SVGAGI, per germline. CDR3 length equals 14 residues. CDR3 loop: CASSYSRGNQPQHF. The CDR3 DNA follows: TGTGCCAGCAGTTACTCGCGGGGAAATCAGCCCCAGCATTTT.

The chain carries TRBV18 and TRBJ1-2, with 7 bases that match TRBD1. The CDR3 is made up of 14 amino acids. With V trimmed by 4 bases and J by 2 bases, 4 bases remained unmatched. Germline V gene lookup returns CDR1 KGHSH and CDR2 LQKENI. The DNA of the CDR3 is TGTGCCAGCTCACTTGGACAGGCGAACTATGGCTACACCTTC. Encoded protein: CASSLGQANYGYTF.

Concerning this clone itself: Other DNA sequences from this sample encode an identical CDR3 as well. The chain is built from TRBV5-1 and TRBJ1-5; unclear D gene. CDR3 size: 15 residues. Trimming stripped 0 bases from V and 0 bases from J, with 7 bases between. The germline gives CDR1 SGHRS, CDR2 YFSETQ. The CDR3 spells CASSLEGGSNQPQHF. CDR3 in DNA: TGCGCCAGCAGCTTGGAAGGAGGTAGCAATCAGCCCCAGCATTTT.

The chain combines TRBV4-3 with TRBJ1-6; D is possibly TRBD1 (5 bases). This CDR3 spans 14 amino acids. Germline CDR1 LGHNA, CDR2 YSLEER. Trimming shortened V by 4 bases and J by 9 bases, and 13 bases separated the two germline ends. CDR3 DNA: TGCGCCAGCAGCCCGACCGGGGGGGGTTCACCCCTCCACTTT. This translates into CASSPTGGGSPLHF.

The CDR3 protein is CASSYSQRVTDTQYF. The CDR3 nucleotides are TGTGCCAGCAGTTACTCCCAGAGGGTGACAGATACGCAGTATTTT. This chain uses TRBV6-5 with TRBJ2-3; TRBD2 is a possible D gene (5 bases). The CDR3 is 15 residues long. The V and J ends lost 0 bases and 3 bases respectively, with 10 bases between them. Germline CDR1 is MNHEY and CDR2 is SVGAGI.

This chain joins TRBV6-1 and TRBJ1-2; 7 bases map to TRBD1. Germline V lookup: CDR1 MNHNS, CDR2 SASEGT. The CDR3 loop spans 15 amino acids. The V and J ends lost 1 base and 5 bases, in that order; junction bases with no gene match: 7. The CDR3 coding sequence is TGTGCCAGCAGTGAAGAGGGGACAGCCACGTATGGCTACACCTTC. This translates into CASSEEGTATYGYTF.

The genes are TRBV29-1 and TRBJ2-1, with D perhaps matching TRBD1 (6 bases). Per the germline V gene, CDR1 is SQVTM and CDR2 is ANQGSEA. Trimming left V 6 bases short and J 7 bases short, with 19 bases between. The CDR3 length is 14 residues. CDR3 coding DNA: TGCAGCGTCCCCGGGACAAGGGTGGGGAATGAGCAGTTCTTC. Amino acids: CSVPGTRVGNEQFF.

CDR3 amino acids: CASSALAGEYNEQFF. Written as DNA, the CDR3 is TGCGCCAGCAGCGCGCTAGCGGGAGAGTACAATGAGCAGTTCTTC. The chain combines TRBV5-1 with TRBJ2-1; the match to TRBD2 covers 10 bases. Trimming removed 4 bases from V and 4 bases from J; junction bases left unmatched: 5. Germline V gene lookup returns CDR1 SGHRS and CDR2 YFSETQ. The CDR3 loop spans 15 amino acids.

The chain links TRBV10-2 to TRBJ2-7; no reliable D call. The CDR3 extends over 15 amino acids. Between the trimmed V and J ends, which lost 2 bases and 6 bases, there was a span of 17 bases. The germline V gene has CDR1 WSHSY and CDR2 SAAADI. This CDR3 reads CASSEMSATPGEQYF. The CDR3 nucleotides are TGCGCCAGCAGTGAGATGTCAGCCACCCCCGGCGAGCAGTACTTC.

The table lists this clone with a few counts. The genes are TRBV28 and TRBJ1-1; D perhaps matches TRBD1 (5 bases). CDR1 MDHEN and CDR2 SYDVKM come from the germline V gene. Deletions cut 2 bases from V and 1 base from J, with 8 bases between. CDR3 size: 14 residues. DNA for the CDR3: TGTGCCAGCAGTTTAGCCCAGGGGAACACTGAAGCTTTCTTT. Translation: CASSLAQGNTEAFF.